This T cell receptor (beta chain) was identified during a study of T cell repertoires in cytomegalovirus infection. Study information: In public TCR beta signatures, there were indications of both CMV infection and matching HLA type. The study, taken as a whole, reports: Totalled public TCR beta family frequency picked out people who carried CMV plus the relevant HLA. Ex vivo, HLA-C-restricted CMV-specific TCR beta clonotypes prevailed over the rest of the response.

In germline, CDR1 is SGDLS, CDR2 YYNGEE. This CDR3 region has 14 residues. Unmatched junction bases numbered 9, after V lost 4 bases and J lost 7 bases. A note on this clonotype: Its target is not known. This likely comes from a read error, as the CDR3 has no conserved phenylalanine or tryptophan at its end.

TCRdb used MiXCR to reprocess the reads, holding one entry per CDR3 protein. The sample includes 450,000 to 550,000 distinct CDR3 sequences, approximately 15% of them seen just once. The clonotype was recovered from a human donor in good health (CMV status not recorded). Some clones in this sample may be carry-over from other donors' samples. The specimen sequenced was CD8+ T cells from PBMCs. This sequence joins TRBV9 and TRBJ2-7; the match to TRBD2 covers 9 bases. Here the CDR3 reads CASSPVAGVGEQYL. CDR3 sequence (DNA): TGTGCCAGCAGCCCAGTAGCGGGAGTGGGTGAGCAGTACTTA.